The 27 T cell receptor beta chains below were found in one sample sequenced in a study of blood T cell repertoires in COVID-19. The data were produced by immunoSEQ multiplex PCR, yet TCRdb's version contains in-frame clones alone and is incomplete. The sample includes about 260,000 clones, around 86% seen only once; the top ten take 5.2%. The sequencing input was peripheral blood. These receptors came from an older woman with COVID-19, enrolled during active disease.

V usage is TRBV19 and J usage is TRBJ2-5; 11 nucleotides align to TRBD2. The CDR3 has 15 residues. Germline V gene sequence: CDR1 LNHDA, CDR2 SQIVND (reference sequence). The V and J ends lost 5 bases and 3 bases, in that order; junction bases with no gene match: 5. The CDR3 bases are TGTGCCAGTAGTTCTAGCGGGAGGTCAGAAGAGACCCAGTACTTC. Encoded protein: CASSSSGRSEETQYF.

The genes are TRBV3-1 (or the pseudogene TRBV3-2) and TRBJ2-5; 10 bases align to TRBD2. The trim removed 4 bases at V and 5 bases at J, leaving 19 bases unmatched. The CDR3 consists of 19 residues. Germline V gives CDR1 LGHDT, CDR2 YNNKEL (reference sequence). CDR3 loop: CASSRTRTSGLTRRETQYF. The CDR3 nucleotides read TGTGCCAGCAGCCGAACGAGGACTAGCGGCCTTACTCGCCGGGAGACCCAGTACTTC.

The chain joins TRBV6-1 to TRBJ2-1, with 9 bases that match TRBD2. Trimming cost V 1 base and J 4 bases; bases outside gene matches: 5. From germline, CDR1 is MNHNS and CDR2 SASEGT. This CDR3 has 16 amino acids. CDR3 amino acids: CASSEVRGGGYNEQFF. The CDR3 region has the DNA TGTGCCAGCAGTGAAGTGCGGGGGGGAGGGTACAATGAGCAGTTCTTC.

The rearrangement uses TRBV19 and TRBJ2-7, with 7 bases aligning to TRBD2. This CDR3 is 15 amino acids long. CDR1 and CDR2 (germline): LNHDA, SQIVND (reference sequence). V gave up 3 bases and J gave up 2 bases; unmatched junction bases: 7. In DNA form, the CDR3 reads TGTGCCAGTAGTATGTCGGGGGGACGCCCCTACGAGCAGTACTTC. Its translation is CASSMSGGRPYEQYF.

V and J are TRBV10-3 and TRBJ2-6; 7 bases agree with TRBD1. Germline values: CDR1 ENHRY, CDR2 SYGVKD. The CDR3 contains 15 residues. Trimming took 4 bases from V and 2 from J; bases not matched to a gene: 2. The DNA for the CDR3 is TGTGCCATCAGTGGCGACAGGGCTGGGGCCAACGTCCTGACTTTC. This translates into CAISGDRAGANVLTF.

Note on this clone: The same CDR3 arises from other DNA sequences in this sample as well. This chain joins TRBV28 and TRBJ1-6; no clear D gene. The CDR3 contains 15 residues. Per the germline V gene, CDR1 is MDHEN and CDR2 is SYDVKM. With 3 bases removed from V and 6 bases from J, the gap between germline ends came to 12 bases. The CDR3 is CASSFGGRGNSPLHF. Written as DNA, the CDR3 is TGTGCCAGCAGTTTCGGCGGTCGGGGTAATTCACCCCTCCACTTT.

The J gene is TRBJ1-5, the V gene TRBV28; no clear D gene. The germline V gene encodes CDR1 MDHEN and CDR2 SYDVKM. This CDR3 is built from 15 residues. Between the trimmed V and J ends, which lost 4 bases and 4 bases, there was a span of 14 bases. CDR3 sequence (DNA): TGTGCCAGCAGTTATCCCTCCAGAGGGAATCAGCCCCAGCATTTT. It codes for CASSYPSRGNQPQHF.

The V call is TRBV27, the J call TRBJ1-4; TRBD1 is a possible D gene (6 bases). Germline V gene lookup returns CDR1 MNHEY and CDR2 SMNVEV (reference sequence). Deletions cut 2 bases from V and 8 bases from J, with 15 bases between. The length of the CDR3 is 15 residues. This CDR3 reads CASSLKQGRGEKLFF. CDR3 nucleotides: TGTGCCAGCAGTTTAAAACAGGGACGAGGGGAAAAACTGTTTTTT.

The chain links TRBV10-3 to TRBJ1-1, with D maybe TRBD1 (6 bases). In germline, CDR1 is ENHRY, CDR2 SYGVKD. Deletions cut 6 bases from V and 1 base from J, with 18 bases between. The CDR3 has 16 amino acids. The CDR3 DNA sequence: TGTGCCATCAGCCCGGACAGCGCCAGGACGAACACTGAAGCTTTCTTT. Its translation: CAISPDSARTNTEAFF.

The chain combines TRBV24-1 with TRBJ1-5, with no clear D. Trimming cost V 10 bases and J 2 bases, with 14 bases left between them. Germline loops: CDR1 KGHDR, CDR2 SFDVKD. The CDR3 has 14 residues. The CDR3 nucleotides are TGTGCCACTGATCTTCTATCGGGCAATCAGCCCCAGCATTTT. Amino acid sequence: CATDLLSGNQPQHF.

V and J are TRBV3-1 (or the pseudogene TRBV3-2) and TRBJ2-2, with TRBD2 matching 8 bases. Germline CDR1 is LGHDT and CDR2 is YNNKEL (reference sequence). The CDR3 loop spans 16 amino acids. Losses at the gene ends were 0 bases for V and 3 bases for J; bases not matched to a gene: 3. The CDR3: CASSQDPAGDTGELFF. CDR3 bases: TGTGCCAGCAGCCAAGATCCAGCGGGGGACACCGGGGAGCTGTTTTTT.

This clone was seen only a few times. The rearrangement links TRBV28 to TRBJ2-7; 7 bases map to TRBD1. This CDR3 spans 13 amino acids. V was clipped by 6 bases and J by 2 bases; unmatched bases: 4. Germline lookup yields CDR1 MDHEN and CDR2 SYDVKM. The CDR3 region is CASRAGTAYEQYF. The CDR3 DNA is TGTGCCAGCAGGGCCGGGACAGCCTACGAGCAGTACTTC.

The chain carries TRBV2 and TRBJ2-5; 7 bases match TRBD2. The CDR3 has 15 residues. CDR1 SNHLY and CDR2 FYNNEI come from the germline V gene. J gave up 1 base and V 10 bases, and 12 bases lay outside the gene matches. CDR3 loop: CATTVEGLPQETQYF. The CDR3 nucleotides are TGTGCCACCACAGTTGAGGGACTACCCCAAGAGACCCAGTACTTC.

J is TRBJ2-3 and V is TRBV5-5; 16 positions agree with TRBD2. Germline CDR1 reads SGHKS; CDR2 reads YYEKEE (reference sequence). This CDR3 comprises 19 residues. V was pared by 0 bases and J by 4 bases, with 8 bases of the junction left unmatched. The CDR3 spells CASSLVGGTSGRVPDTQYF. The CDR3 DNA reads as TGTGCCAGCAGCTTGGTCGGCGGGACTAGCGGGAGGGTTCCAGATACGCAGTATTTT. The variable domain in full, with the rest retrieved from reference TRBV5-5 and TRBJ2-3, is DAGVTQSPTHLIKTRGQQVTLRCSPISGHKSVSWYQQVLGQGPQFIFQYYEKEERGRGNFPDRFSARQFPNYSSELNVNALLLGDSALYLCASSLVGGTSGRVPDTQYFGPGTRLTVL.

The gene calls are TRBV5-1 and TRBJ2-3; 11 bases match TRBD2. The CDR3 length is 16 residues. The V and J ends lost 4 bases and 1 base, in that order; junction bases with no gene match: 5. The germline CDR1 and CDR2 sequences are SGHRS and YFSETQ. The CDR3 nucleotides read TGCGCCAGCAGCCCGACTAGCGGGACTGGCACAGATACGCAGTATTTT. Translated, it gives CASSPTSGTGTDTQYF.

This clone was observed once. The J gene is TRBJ1-4, the V gene TRBV10-3; weak D call: TRBD1 (6 bases). Germline V gene lookup returns CDR1 ENHRY and CDR2 SYGVKD. Trimming took off 4 bases at V and 7 bases at J, with 16 bases between the two ends. The CDR3 contains 15 residues. CDR3 loop: CAISATGTRGEKLFF. CDR3 nucleotide sequence: TGTGCCATCAGTGCAACCGGGACCAGGGGTGAAAAACTGTTTTTT.

The V and J genes are TRBV5-4 and TRBJ1-1; D is undetermined. Trimming left V 0 bases short and J 1 base short, with 4 bases between. The germline V gene encodes CDR1 SGHNT and CDR2 YYREEE (reference sequence). The CDR3 is 13 residues long. CDR3 in DNA: TGTGCCAGCAGCTTGGGTAGGAACACTGAAGCTTTCTTT. Encoded protein: CASSLGRNTEAFF.

This chain connects TRBV7-9 to TRBJ1-4, with D possibly matching TRBD1 (5 bases). The CDR3 extends over 17 amino acids. V was clipped by 1 base and J by 2 bases, with 14 bases between them. Looked up from germline, CDR1 is SEHNR and CDR2 is FQNEAQ (reference sequence). The CDR3 bases are TGTGCCAGCAGCTTAGATATGGCGGGACTGACTAATGAAAAACTGTTTTTT. Its protein product is CASSLDMAGLTNEKLFF.

At least ten counts were recorded for this clone. The chain recombines TRBV2 with TRBJ2-7, with TRBD2 identical over 10 bases. The junction had 3 bases not matched to a gene; V was cut back by 2 bases and J by 5 bases. This CDR3 comprises 14 residues. Per germline, CDR1 SNHLY and CDR2 FYNNEI. As DNA, the CDR3 is TGTGCCAGCAGTGAACTAGCGGGAGTTGACGAGCAGTACTTC. This translates into CASSELAGVDEQYF.

This clone came up once. The rearrangement joins TRBV4-3 to TRBJ2-7; possibly TRBD1 for D (5 bases). The CDR3 loop spans 13 amino acids. Trimming left V 3 bases short and J 4 bases short, with 10 bases between. Per germline, CDR1 LGHNA and CDR2 YSLEER. The CDR3 here is CASSQDRGYEQYF. The CDR3 DNA reads as TGCGCCAGCAGCCAGGATAGGGGTTACGAGCAGTACTTC.

The rearrangement uses TRBV28 and TRBJ1-1; D ambiguous. V dropped 6 bases and J dropped 3 bases, with 8 bases sitting between them. Germline V gives CDR1 MDHEN, CDR2 SYDVKM. The CDR3 runs 12 residues. The CDR3 reads CASSGWYTEAFF. CDR3 coding DNA: TGTGCCAGCAGCGGGTGGTACACTGAAGCTTTCTTT. Full variable domain (remainder filled in from reference TRBV28 and TRBJ1-1): DVKVTQSSRYLVKRTGEKVFLECVQDMDHENMFWYRQDPGLGLRLIYFSYDVKMKEKGDIPEGYSVSREKKERFSLILESASTNQTSMYLCASSGWYTEAFFGQGTRLTVV.

The chain uses TRBV6-5 and TRBJ1-2, with 9 nucleotides matching TRBD1. Germline V gene data show CDR1 as MNHEY and CDR2 as SVGAGI. With V trimmed by 7 bases and J by 2 bases, 8 bases remained unmatched. This CDR3 has 15 amino acids. CDR3 coding DNA: TGTGCCAGCACCAAAACAGACAGGGGGAACTATGGCTACACCTTC. This codes for CASTKTDRGNYGYTF.

In its sample, this clone was seen a few times. The rearrangement links TRBV19 to TRBJ2-2; 7 bases match TRBD1. The CDR3 is 15 amino acids. Germline CDR1 reads LNHDA; CDR2 reads SQIVND (reference sequence). CDR3 protein: CATRIGTVNTGELFF. CDR3 bases: TGTGCTACCAGGATCGGGACAGTGAACACCGGGGAGCTGTTTTTT. Combining the CDR3 with reference TRBV19 and TRBJ2-2 gives the whole variable domain DGGITQSPKYLFRKEGQNVTLSCEQNLNHDAMYWYRQDPGQGLRLIYYSQIVNDFQKGDIAEGYSVSREKKESFPLTVTSAQKNPTAFYLCATRIGTVNTGELFFGEGSRLTVL.

This clone has just one count. V is TRBV5-1 and J is TRBJ2-3; the match to TRBD2 covers 9 bases. V lost 7 bases to trimming and J lost 0 bases; unmatched junction nucleotides: 6. The CDR3 sequence is 15 residues long. Germline-derived CDR1 and CDR2 are SGHRS and YFSETQ. CDR3 amino acids: CASHSGGASTDTQYF. The CDR3 DNA reads as TGCGCCAGCCATAGCGGGGGTGCTAGCACAGATACGCAGTATTTT. Based on the CDR3 plus reference TRBV5-1 and TRBJ2-3, the full variable domain is KAGVTQTPRYLIKTRGQQVTLSCSPISGHRSVSWYQQTPGQGLQFLFEYFSETQRNKGNFPGRFSGRQFSNSRSEMNVSTLELGDSALYLCASHSGGASTDTQYFGPGTRLTVL.

The chain is built from TRBV9 and TRBJ1-3; TRBD1 aligns across 10 bases. The V and J ends lost 4 bases and 3 bases, in that order; junction bases with no gene match: 4. This CDR3 is 15 amino acids long. CDR1 and CDR2 from the germline V gene are SGDLS and YYNGEE. DNA for the CDR3: TGTGCCAGCAGCCAGGGACAGGGGTTTGGAAACACCATATATTTT. It is translated as CASSQGQGFGNTIYF.

The rearrangement uses TRBV4-2 and TRBJ1-1; 8 bases fit TRBD1. The CDR3 totals 12 residues. Trimming removed 3 bases from V and 11 bases from J; junction bases left unmatched: 5. Germline V gives CDR1 LGHNA, CDR2 YNFKEQ. The CDR3 DNA sequence: TGTGCCAGCAGCCAGGGACAGGTTGGGGCTTTCTTT. It codes for CASSQGQVGAFF.

V usage is TRBV13 and J usage is TRBJ2-2, with D possibly matching TRBD1 (6 bases). Germline-derived CDR1 and CDR2 are PRHDT and FYEKMQ (reference sequence). The CDR3 is made up of 15 amino acids. The V end was cut by 5 bases, the J end by 1 base, with 11 bases between. The CDR3 sequence: CASSRRGQNTGELFF. Here the CDR3 DNA reads TGTGCCAGCAGCCGCAGGGGACAGAACACCGGGGAGCTGTTTTTT.